These 27 T cell receptor beta chains were all obtained from the same sample, sequenced in a study of cytomegalovirus exposure and HLA in healthy donors. It was with 60 Vbeta and 13 Jbeta primers that the PCR ran. Some clones are missing from TCRdb's copy, which holds only in-frame ones; the method was immunoSEQ multiplex PCR. The repertoire table contains approximately 200,000 clones. The sample was PBMCs. Receptors originate from a boy aged 5-17 years in good health and CMV-seronegative.

The V call is TRBV5-1, the J call TRBJ1-1; D may be TRBD1 (5 bases). CDR1 and CDR2 (germline): SGHRS, YFSETQ. This CDR3 is built from 16 residues. Between the trimmed V and J ends, which lost 4 bases and 0 bases, there was a span of 16 bases. CDR3 nucleotides: TGCGCCAGCAGCCCCGGGTCAGGGCGGATGAACACTGAAGCTTTCTTT. This translates into CASSPGSGRMNTEAFF.

The chain uses TRBV19 and TRBJ2-1; D is ambiguous. The germline V gene encodes CDR1 LNHDA and CDR2 SQIVND (reference sequence). Between the trimmed V and J ends, which lost 7 bases and 7 bases, there was a span of 20 bases. CDR3 size: 15 residues. The DNA for the CDR3 is TGTGCCAGTACCCCTACCACCAGGTCTCATAATGAGCAGTTCTTC. This encodes CASTPTTRSHNEQFF.

The chain has TRBV5-6 and TRBJ1-1; 7 bases line up with TRBD1. CDR1 and CDR2 (germline): SGHDT, YYEEEE. The J segment lost 5 bases and the V segment lost 1 base, leaving 5 bases of the junction unmatched. The length of the CDR3 is 14 residues. CDR3 residues: CASSLRGGWTEAFF. The DNA for the CDR3 is TGTGCCAGCAGCTTGCGAGGGGGCTGGACTGAAGCTTTCTTT.

The chain employs TRBV28 and TRBJ2-7, with a tentative D call TRBD1 (5 bases). The germline V gene encodes CDR1 MDHEN and CDR2 SYDVKM. Trimming stripped 3 bases from V and 3 bases from J, with 15 bases between. The CDR3 is 15 amino acids. CDR3 DNA sequence: TGTGCCAGCAGTTTCATCCGGACAAATCTCTACGAGCAGTACTTC. Translated: CASSFIRTNLYEQYF.

Regarding this clone: One junction end does not reproduce the germline sequence, and a read error may be involved. The chain carries TRBV19 and TRBJ1-1; D perhaps matches TRBD1 (5 bases). The CDR3 is made up of 11 amino acids. Germline CDR1 LNHDA, CDR2 SQIVND (reference sequence). The CDR3 DNA sequence: TGTGCCAGTAGTATGGGGCGCCATGAGGCCTTT. It yields the protein CASSMGRHEAF. The full variable domain, with the rest looked up from reference TRBV19 and TRBJ1-1, is DGGITQSPKYLFRKEGQNVTLSCEQNLNHDAMYWYRQDPGQGLRLIYYSQIVNDFQKGDIAEGYSVSREKKESFPLTVTSAQKNPTAFYLCASSMGRHEAFGQGTRLTVV.

The chain combines TRBV10-3 with TRBJ2-7; D possibly corresponds to TRBD1 (6 bases). CDR3 length equals 14 residues. Between the trimmed V and J ends, which lost 10 bases and 0 bases, there was a span of 16 bases. Germline V gene data show CDR1 as ENHRY and CDR2 as SYGVKD. The DNA for the CDR3 is TGTGCCAGCCGCGACGGACAGATCTCCTACGAGCAGTACTTC. The encoded protein is CASRDGQISYEQYF.

This chain joins TRBV7-8 and TRBJ1-5; D call uncertain. Germline CDR1 SGHVS, CDR2 FQNEAQ. The CDR3 runs 16 residues. Trimming removed 0 bases from V and 3 bases from J, with 12 bases in between. CDR3 coding DNA: TGTGCCAGCAGCTTAGCTCGGATGGGCATCAATCAGCCCCAGCATTTT. This codes for CASSLARMGINQPQHF.

This rearrangement joins TRBV5-6 to TRBJ1-4; D remains ambiguous. The V end was cut by 2 bases, the J end by 3 bases, with 8 bases between. Per germline, CDR1 SGHDT and CDR2 YYEEEE. The CDR3 is 14 amino acids. CDR3 bases: TGTGCCAGCAGCTTCGGAGCCTCTAATGAAAAACTGTTTTTT. Protein product: CASSFGASNEKLFF.

The chain joins TRBV25-1 to TRBJ1-2; D gene unclear. Germline CDR1 MGHDK, CDR2 SYGVNS. The CDR3 loop spans 13 amino acids. The V gene lost 8 bases and the J gene lost 0 bases, with 10 bases spanning the gap. The CDR3 DNA reads TGTGCCAGCTCCGACTTTCCTAACTATGGCTACACCTTC. Its protein product is CASSDFPNYGYTF.

This chain links TRBV10-3 with TRBJ2-5; TRBD2 matches 9 bases. J lost 5 bases, V lost 8 bases, and 12 bases had no gene match. The CDR3 is made up of 15 amino acids. Germline CDR1 and CDR2: ENHRY and SYGVKD. CDR3 sequence (DNA): TGTGCCATCTCCCGGCTAGCGGGGCCCTCGGAGACCCAGTACTTC. It yields the protein CAISRLAGPSETQYF.

The V call is TRBV9, the J call TRBJ1-5; TRBD1 is a possible D gene (5 bases). V was pared by 7 bases and J by 3 bases, with 14 bases between. This CDR3 region has 14 residues. Germline loops: CDR1 SGDLS, CDR2 YYNGEE. CDR3 amino acids: CASGEGRNNQPQHF. The CDR3 DNA is TGTGCCAGCGGGGAGGGGAGGAACAATCAGCCCCAGCATTTT.

The V call is TRBV2, the J call TRBJ1-2, with 8 bases fitting TRBD1. The CDR3 length is 15 residues. CDR1 and CDR2 from the germline V gene are SNHLY and FYNNEI. J was trimmed by 4 bases and V by 3 bases; bases with no gene match: 7. As DNA, the CDR3 is TGTGCCAGCAGTGACTCGGGACAGGCATCCTATGGCTACACCTTC. Encoded protein: CASSDSGQASYGYTF.

The J gene is TRBJ1-1, the V gene TRBV7-9, with TRBD1 matching 9 bases. The germline V gene encodes CDR1 SEHNR and CDR2 FQNEAQ (reference sequence). J lost 0 bases, V lost 4 bases, and 12 bases had no gene match. CDR3 length: 18 residues. The CDR3 sequence is CASSSGTGSTGMNTEAFF. The CDR3 region has the DNA TGTGCCAGCAGCTCCGGGACAGGGTCTACTGGAATGAACACTGAAGCTTTCTTT. Complete variable domain (other parts from reference TRBV7-9 and TRBJ1-1): DTGVSQNPRHKITKRGQNVTFRCDPISEHNRLYWYRQTLGQGPEFLTYFQNEAQLEKSRLLSDRFSAERPKGSFSTLEIQRTEQGDSAMYLCASSSGTGSTGMNTEAFFGQGTRLTVV.

This chain connects TRBV21-1 to TRBJ1-3; TRBD1, the D gene given by the table, was not confirmed from the DNA. TRBV21-1 is recorded as a pseudogene. This CDR3 contains 16 residues. CDR3 DNA: TGTGCCAGCAGCAGCCGTCTCGACAGGGTTGGAAACACCATATATTTT. It translates to CASSSRLDRVGNTIYF.

The J gene is TRBJ2-3, the V gene TRBV6-6; TRBD2 matches 9 bases. With V trimmed by 6 bases and J by 8 bases, 9 bases remained unmatched. The CDR3 is made up of 14 amino acids. CDR1 and CDR2 (germline): MNHNY, SVGAGI (reference sequence). The chain's CDR3 is CASRFSGGWGTQYF. The CDR3 DNA follows: TGTGCCAGCAGATTCAGCGGGGGGTGGGGTACGCAGTATTTT.

Here the CDR3 reads CASLPFAGVYNEQFF. The CDR3 DNA reads as TGCGCCAGCCTCCCCTTTGCGGGGGTCTACAATGAGCAGTTCTTC. The chain combines TRBV5-1 with TRBJ2-1; TRBD2 matches at 7 bases. With V trimmed by 7 bases and J by 3 bases, 10 bases remained unmatched. CDR1 and CDR2 (germline): SGHRS, YFSETQ. The CDR3 runs to 15 residues.

The gene calls are TRBV5-4 and TRBJ1-2; 12 bases fit TRBD1. The CDR3 contains 15 residues. CDR1 is SGHNT and CDR2 is YYREEE in the germline V gene (reference sequence). Unmatched junction bases numbered 6, after V lost 4 bases and J lost 5 bases. CDR3 nucleotides: TGTGCCAGCAGCATCCCGGGACAGGGGGCTTATGGCTACACCTTC. The encoded protein is CASSIPGQGAYGYTF.

The gene calls are TRBV28 and TRBJ2-7; D is possibly TRBD1 (5 bases). The CDR3 is 16 amino acids. The V gene lost 4 bases and the J gene lost 2 bases, with 18 bases spanning the gap. Germline CDR1 and CDR2: MDHEN and SYDVKM. CDR3 sequence (DNA): TGTGCCAGCAGTTCCGGCCCCCTGGGGCTGACCTACGAGCAGTACTTC. Translating gives CASSSGPLGLTYEQYF.

CDR3 sequence reads: CASSRQGPYGYTF. In DNA form, the CDR3 reads TGTGCCAGCAGCCGACAGGGACCCTATGGCTACACCTTC. This sequence joins TRBV7-9 and TRBJ1-2, with 7 bases matching TRBD1. This CDR3 has 13 residues. Germline lookup yields CDR1 SEHNR and CDR2 FQNEAQ (reference sequence). J lost 4 bases, V lost 5 bases, and 4 bases had no gene match.

The chain recombines TRBV11-2 with TRBJ2-4; 8 bases align to TRBD1. Germline trimming cut 5 bases from V and 0 bases from J; bases unmatched to any gene: 12. The CDR3 runs 18 residues. CDR1 SGHAT and CDR2 FQNNGV come from the germline V gene. The CDR3 region is CASSGADREDLAKNIQYF. CDR3 DNA sequence: TGTGCCAGCAGCGGGGCGGACAGGGAGGACTTAGCCAAAAACATTCAGTACTTC.

The gene calls are TRBV2 and TRBJ2-1; TRBD2 matches 13 bases. The J segment lost 0 bases and the V segment lost 10 bases, leaving 9 bases of the junction unmatched. The CDR3 totals 17 residues. Germline V gene lookup returns CDR1 SNHLY and CDR2 FYNNEI. CDR3 sequence: CAIPGLAGRFSYNEQFF. In DNA form, the CDR3 reads TGTGCCATCCCGGGACTAGCGGGGAGATTCTCCTACAATGAGCAGTTCTTC.

V usage is TRBV6-5 and J usage is TRBJ2-7, with TRBD1 matching 10 bases. Germline V gene data show CDR1 as MNHEY and CDR2 as SVGAGI. The CDR3 totals 15 residues. J lost 1 base, V lost 6 bases, and 6 bases had no gene match. The CDR3 region has the DNA TGTGCCAGCAGAGCCGACAGGGGGCGTTCCTACGAGCAGTACTTC. As protein: CASRADRGRSYEQYF.

J is TRBJ2-5 and V is TRBV11-2, with D maybe TRBD2 (5 bases). The CDR3 is made up of 15 amino acids. Germline assignment: CDR1 SGHAT and CDR2 FQNNGV. V lost 4 bases to trimming and J lost 3 bases, with 15 bases between them. CDR3 loop: CASSSLRGRKETQYF. The CDR3 DNA sequence: TGTGCCAGCAGCTCCCTCCGGGGAAGAAAAGAGACCCAGTACTTC.

The rearrangement uses TRBV6-5 and TRBJ1-1; D not certain. V was cut by 0 bases and J by 1 base, with 12 bases left in between. Germline lookup yields CDR1 MNHEY and CDR2 SVGAGI. The CDR3 is 16 amino acids. The CDR3 coding sequence is TGTGCCAGCAGTTACTCTAGTCGAGGAGGGAACACTGAAGCTTTCTTT. This translates into CASSYSSRGGNTEAFF.

J is TRBJ2-2 and V is TRBV6-1; D ambiguous. Germline CDR1 MNHNS, CDR2 SASEGT. The CDR3 is 14 amino acids. The V end was cut by 4 bases, the J end by 5 bases, with 11 bases between. CDR3 residues: CASSVAARTGELFF. Written as DNA, the CDR3 is TGTGCCAGCAGTGTGGCAGCGAGAACCGGGGAGCTGTTTTTT.

This chain joins TRBV28 and TRBJ1-1; D possibly corresponds to TRBD1 (5 bases). V was trimmed by 4 bases and J by 0 bases, leaving 6 bases between them. Germline V gene sequence: CDR1 MDHEN, CDR2 SYDVKM. This CDR3 has 13 amino acids. Here the CDR3 DNA reads TGTGCCAGCAGTTCGACAGTGAACACTGAAGCTTTCTTT. This encodes CASSSTVNTEAFF. Full variable domain (missing parts from reference TRBV28 and TRBJ1-1): DVKVTQSSRYLVKRTGEKVFLECVQDMDHENMFWYRQDPGLGLRLIYFSYDVKMKEKGDIPEGYSVSREKKERFSLILESASTNQTSMYLCASSSTVNTEAFFGQGTRLTVV.

The chain combines TRBV5-4 with TRBJ2-7; D is unresolved. V lost 0 bases and J lost 4, with 11 bases in between. There are 14 residues in the CDR3. Germline CDR1 is SGHNT and CDR2 is YYREEE (reference sequence). CDR3 in DNA: TGTGCCAGCAGCTTGGTCGATGGGCCATACGAGCAGTACTTC. Encoded protein: CASSLVDGPYEQYF.